This TCR beta chain came from a study of tumor-infiltrating lymphocytes in primary liver carcinoma. Looking at the study overall: The patients included men and women who were aged 30 to 69 years.

RNA and DNA were co-extracted from approximately 20-30 mg of unsorted bulk tissue. Those patients suffered from chronic HBV infection and were treatment-naive. The authors made TCR beta cDNA from 400 to 600 ng total RNA with a constant-region primer. Libraries covering TCR beta were generated through three nested multiplex PCR rounds (using a slightly modified ARM-PCR). Primers for the first two PCR rounds were TRBV1-TRBV30 forward primers and a C-beta reverse primer (approximately 10 cycles per round). TCRdb used MiXCR to reprocess the multiplex PCR reads, holding one entry per CDR3 protein. The profile shows 25,000 to 35,000 distinct CDR3 sequences, over 60% of them singletons. General observations from the study: Detection in all five tumor regions applied to only about 7-25% of top clones.

Regarding this clonotype: Its antigen is still unknown.

The CDR3 sequence is 16 residues long. In germline, CDR1 is DFQATT, CDR2 SNEGSKA (reference sequence). Deletions cut 0 bases from V and 0 bases from J, with 12 bases between. The TCR comes from a man in his forties with primary liver carcinoma and hepatitis B virus infection. Input material: liver tumor tissue from sampling region 5. Subset given: tumor region T5, tumor centre. The chain combines TRBV20-1 with TRBJ2-1; TRBD2 is a possible D gene (7 bases). The CDR3 DNA follows: TGCAGTGCTAGAGATCAAGGGGGGGGCTCCTACAATGAGCAGTTCTTC. This encodes CSARDQGGGSYNEQFF.